Shown below are 26 T cell receptor beta chains from a single sample sequenced in a study of T cell repertoires in cytomegalovirus infection. TCRdb ran MiXCR on the reads and lists one entry per CDR3 protein. The top ten clones hold around 29% of a sample with around 100,000 distinct CDR3 sequences, 9.5% to 13% of them seen once. No antigen has been identified for these receptors. Material for sequencing was PBMCs, sequenced either directly or after in vitro stimulation (not recorded which). These receptor sequences come from a human donor in good health (CMV status not recorded). Some clones in this sample may be carry-over from other donors' samples.

This clonotype was picked up many times. The V gene is TRBV11-3, the J gene TRBJ2-1; TRBD2 matches at 12 bases. This CDR3 has 15 residues. J was trimmed by 7 bases and V by 5 bases; bases with no gene match: 6. Germline V gene sequence: CDR1 SGHNT, CDR2 YENEEA. The CDR3 DNA reads as TGTGCCAGCAGCCTTCCCGGGACTAGCGGGAATGAGCAGTTCTTC. Translated: CASSLPGTSGNEQFF. Variable domain in full (rest from reference TRBV11-3 and TRBJ2-1): EAGVVQSPRYKIIEKKQPVAFWCNPISGHNTLYWYLQNLGQGPELLIRYENEEAVDDSQLPKDRFSAERLKGVDSTLKIQPAELGDSAVYLCASSLPGTSGNEQFFGPGTRLTVL.

This clonotype occurred once. The gene calls are TRBV10-2 and TRBJ2-7; D might be TRBD1 (6 bases). V was cut by 2 bases and J by 2 bases, with 16 bases left in between. CDR3 size: 16 residues. From germline, CDR1 is WSHSY and CDR2 SAAADI. CDR3 loop: CASSEGLYREPYEQYV. The CDR3 DNA follows: TGCGCCAGCAGTGAGGGGCTATACAGGGAACCCTACGAGCAGTACGTC.

About this clonotype: A single base separates this from a much larger clone, so it may be a read error. J is TRBJ2-1 and V is TRBV7-2; a weak D match, TRBD2 (6 bases). The CDR3 runs 14 residues. The germline CDR1 and CDR2 sequences are SGHTA and FQGNSA. This CDR3 is CAGSLLARQSEQFF. The CDR3 DNA is TGTGCCGGCAGCTTACTAGCACGACAAAGTGAGCAGTTCTTC.

The chain couples TRBV12-3 or TRBV12-4 to TRBJ2-3; weak D call: TRBD1 (6 bases). Trimming stripped 6 bases from V and 8 bases from J, with 18 bases between. The CDR3 totals 14 residues. The CDR3 region has the DNA TGTGCCAGCAGGGCCACAGGGATCGGTGTTACGCAGTATTTT. The encoded protein is CASRATGIGVTQYF.

This clonotype was found many times. This sequence joins TRBV7-2 and TRBJ2-7, with 7 bases lining up with TRBD1. In germline, CDR1 is SGHTA, CDR2 FQGNSA. The V and J ends lost 5 bases and 7 bases, in that order; junction bases with no gene match: 8. The CDR3 contains 13 residues. In DNA form, the CDR3 reads TGTGCCAGCAGCCGACAGGGTGAGGGAGAGCAGTACGTC. Its translation: CASSRQGEGEQYV.

Many counts were recorded for this clonotype. CDR3 sequence (DNA): TGCAGTGTCCCGGGACTAGCGGGCTCTGGGGCCAACGTCCTGACTTTC. Amino acids: CSVPGLAGSGANVLTF. The V and J genes are TRBV20-1 and TRBJ2-6; 12 nucleotides match TRBD2. The CDR3 is 16 residues long. Germline V gives CDR1 DFQATT, CDR2 SNEGSKA (reference sequence). With 7 bases clipped from V and 0 bases from J, the junction kept 4 bases outside the gene matches.

The J gene is TRBJ2-1, the V gene TRBV7-2; TRBD2 agrees at 11 bases. Per germline, CDR1 SGHTA and CDR2 FQGNSA. The junction had 4 bases not matched to a gene; V was cut back by 2 bases and J by 7 bases. This CDR3 spans 15 amino acids. CDR3 protein: CASSLTSGSKNEQFF. DNA for the CDR3: TGTGCCAGCAGCTTAACTAGCGGGAGTAAGAATGAGCAGTTCTTC. The full variable domain, in which reference TRBV7-2 and TRBJ2-1 provide the parts outside the CDR3, is GAGVSQSPSNKVTEKGKDVELRCDPISGHTALYWYRQSLGQGLEFLIYFQGNSAPDKSGLPSDRFSAERTGGSVSTLTIQRTQQEDSAVYLCASSLTSGSKNEQFFGPGTRLTVL.

This clonotype was counted many times. Here the CDR3 reads CASSALPGLDAGANVLTF. CDR3 DNA: TGTGCCAGCAGTGCCCTTCCGGGATTAGATGCTGGGGCCAACGTCCTGACTTTC. The rearrangement links TRBV28 to TRBJ2-6; TRBD2 is a possible D gene (5 bases). Trimming removed 5 bases at V and 2 bases at J, with 19 bases between. The CDR3 contains 18 residues. The germline V gene encodes CDR1 MDHEN and CDR2 SYDVKM. Looking up the rest from reference TRBV28 and TRBJ2-6 gives the full variable domain: DVKVTQSSRYLVKRTGEKVFLECVQDMDHENMFWYRQDPGLGLRLIYFSYDVKMKEKGDIPEGYSVSREKKERFSLILESASTNQTSMYLCASSALPGLDAGANVLTFGAGSRLTVL.

The chain is built from TRBV7-8 and TRBJ1-1, with D perhaps TRBD1 (6 bases). The V end was cut by 6 bases, the J end by 4 bases, with 18 bases between. The CDR3 totals 15 residues. CDR1 is SGHVS, CDR2 FQNEAQ, per germline. The CDR3 DNA is TGTGCCAGCAGGGTGGGCGACTGGGGGCGCACTGAAGCTTTCTTT. Its translation: CASRVGDWGRTEAFF.

Notes on this clonotype: With a much larger clone just one base away, this may be a read error. It is likely a read error, because the conserved phenylalanine at the end of the CDR3 is missing. The chain has TRBV2 and TRBJ1-3; D not resolved. The CDR3 contains 12 residues. V was pared by 2 bases and J by 4 bases, with 3 bases between. Germline-derived CDR1 and CDR2 are SNHLY and FYNNEI. The chain's CDR3 is CASSERGNTIYV. In nucleotides, the CDR3 is TGTGCCAGCAGTGAAAGGGGAAACACCATATATGTT.

This clonotype has ten or more counts. The V call is TRBV5-5, the J call TRBJ2-3; D remains unclear. V lost 5 bases to trimming and J lost 7 bases, with 23 bases between them. The length of the CDR3 is 16 residues. Germline CDR1 reads SGHKS; CDR2 reads YYEKEE (reference sequence). CDR3 sequence (DNA): TGTGCCAGCAGTCCAAACTTGGAGTACACGAAAAATACGCAGTATTTT. It codes for CASSPNLEYTKNTQYF. The full variable domain, with the rest looked up from reference TRBV5-5 and TRBJ2-3, is DAGVTQSPTHLIKTRGQQVTLRCSPISGHKSVSWYQQVLGQGPQFIFQYYEKEERGRGNFPDRFSARQFPNYSSELNVNALLLGDSALYLCASSPNLEYTKNTQYFGPGTRLTVL.

This clonotype was found a few times. This rearrangement joins TRBV5-1 to TRBJ2-1, with TRBD1 matching over 7 bases. J gave up 4 bases and V 0 bases, and 1 base lay outside the gene matches. CDR3 length equals 14 residues. CDR1 SGHRS and CDR2 YFSETQ come from the germline V gene. CDR3 sequence: CASSLEGQYNEQFF. The CDR3 DNA sequence: TGCGCCAGCAGCTTGGAGGGACAGTACAATGAGCAGTTCTTC.

In this sample, this clonotype turned up many times. V usage is TRBV9 and J usage is TRBJ2-3; D is undetermined. Germline V gene lookup returns CDR1 SGDLS and CDR2 YYNGEE. Trimming took 2 bases from V and 6 from J, leaving 7 bases between them. CDR3 size: 12 residues. CDR3 sequence reads: CASSVLGDTQYF. CDR3 DNA: TGTGCCAGCAGCGTCCTGGGGGATACGCAGTATTTT.

This clonotype was observed many times. The V and J genes are TRBV5-6 and TRBJ2-7; 10 bases map to TRBD2. The CDR3 is 14 amino acids. V shed 6 bases and J 2 bases; nucleotides not matched to a gene: 5. The germline CDR1 and CDR2 sequences are SGHDT and YYEEEE. CDR3 bases: TGTGCCAGCATTACTAGCGGGACTACCTACGAGCAGTACTTC. This sequence encodes CASITSGTTYEQYF.

The chain carries TRBV29-1 and TRBJ2-5, with D perhaps matching TRBD1 (6 bases). Germline V gene lookup returns CDR1 SQVTM and CDR2 ANQGSEA. V dropped 6 bases and J dropped 1 base, with 15 bases sitting between them. This CDR3 region has 14 residues. The chain's CDR3 is CSVEVGHRQETQYF. In DNA form, the CDR3 reads TGCAGCGTCGAGGTGGGACATCGCCAAGAGACCCAGTACTTC.

The CDR3: CSGQLSGYTQYF. As DNA, the CDR3 is TGCAGCGGGCAGCTCAGCGGATATACGCAGTATTTT. V is TRBV29-1 and J is TRBJ2-3; D possibly corresponds to TRBD2 (5 bases). The V end was cut by 7 bases, the J end by 7 bases, with 15 bases between. CDR3 length: 12 residues. The germline V gene has CDR1 SQVTM and CDR2 ANQGSEA.

The rearrangement joins TRBV4-2 to TRBJ1-2; D perhaps matches TRBD1 (6 bases). V was pared by 0 bases and J by 10 bases, with 12 bases between. The CDR3 is made up of 13 amino acids. Germline CDR1 and CDR2: LGHNA and YNFKEQ. As DNA, the CDR3 is TGTGCCAGCAGCCAAGATGGGGGGCAGATCTACACCTTC. This codes for CASSQDGGQIYTF.

This clonotype was seen ten or more times. This rearrangement joins TRBV7-9 to TRBJ2-5, with 9 nucleotides matching TRBD2. The V and J ends lost 5 bases and 5 bases, in that order; junction bases with no gene match: 6. The CDR3 has 14 amino acids. The germline CDR1 and CDR2 sequences are SEHNR and FQNEAQ (reference sequence). Written as DNA, the CDR3 is TGTGCCAGCAGCAAAGCGGGAGGAGGGGAGACCCAGTACTTC. Its translation: CASSKAGGGETQYF.

Here the CDR3 reads CASRYGAQSIEGEAFF. In nucleotides, the CDR3 is TGTGCCAGCAGATACGGGGCCCAGTCAATTGAGGGGGAAGCTTTCTTT. This sequence joins TRBV6-5 and TRBJ1-1, with D tentatively TRBD1 (5 bases). CDR3 length: 16 residues. The germline V gene encodes CDR1 MNHEY and CDR2 SVGAGI. Trimming stripped 6 bases from V and 8 bases from J, with 25 bases between.

This clonotype was recorded many times. The J gene is TRBJ1-5, the V gene TRBV27; 9 bases map to TRBD1. The CDR3 extends over 17 amino acids. J was trimmed by 0 bases and V by 5 bases; bases with no gene match: 8. The germline V gene has CDR1 MNHEY and CDR2 SMNVEV (reference sequence). CDR3: CASSPGTGFYSNQPQHF. Written as DNA, the CDR3 is TGTGCCAGCAGTCCAGGGACAGGGTTTTATAGCAATCAGCCCCAGCATTTT.

This clonotype was seen at least ten times. V usage is TRBV7-2 and J usage is TRBJ2-1, with TRBD2 identical over 13 bases. Germline-derived CDR1 and CDR2 are SGHTA and FQGNSA. The CDR3 runs 14 residues. The ends lost 5 bases at V and 9 bases at J; junction bases unmatched: 4. CDR3 in DNA: TGTGCCAGCAGCCGACGACTAGCGGGGGGTGAGCAGTTCTTC. It encodes CASSRRLAGGEQFF.

This clonotype was seen repeatedly, ten times or more. An end of the junction does not agree with germline; a read error may underlie this. The chain employs TRBV7-3 and TRBJ2-1; the D is unclear. The CDR3 consists of 11 residues. Germline values: CDR1 SGHTA, CDR2 FQGTGA. The CDR3 region has the DNA TGTGCCAGCAGCTTAATTGTATGTGGGTACTTC. It yields the protein CASSLIVCGYF.

This clonotype showed up just a few times. The rearrangement uses TRBV4-1 and TRBJ1-2; 7 nucleotides match TRBD1. Germline CDR1 and CDR2: MGHRA and YSYEKL. The V and J ends lost 3 bases and 0 bases, in that order; junction bases with no gene match: 7. CDR3 length: 16 amino acids. CDR3 loop: CASSHQTGTSNYGYTF. CDR3 sequence (DNA): TGCGCCAGCAGCCACCAGACAGGGACCTCTAACTATGGCTACACCTTC.

The genes are TRBV18 and TRBJ1-4, with D perhaps matching TRBD1 (5 bases). Trimming removed 0 bases from V and 8 bases from J, with 16 bases in between. The CDR3 has 16 amino acids. Germline loops: CDR1 KGHSH, CDR2 LQKENI. The CDR3 region has the DNA TGTGCCAGCTCACCACCGAGCAGCGGGGGAGGAGAAAAACTGTTTTTT. Its translation is CASSPPSSGGGEKLFF.

This clonotype has a count of ten or more. The genes are TRBV12-3 or TRBV12-4 and TRBJ2-1; D is unclear. V was cut by 5 bases and J by 2 bases, with 7 bases left in between. This CDR3 is 13 amino acids long. The CDR3 DNA reads as TGTGCCAGCAGTCCCCGGGCCTACAATGAGCAGTTCTTC. This sequence encodes CASSPRAYNEQFF.

This clonotype was picked up many times. V usage is TRBV7-2 and J usage is TRBJ2-7; D is unclear. Germline CDR1 and CDR2: SGHTA and FQGNSA. V lost 5 bases, J lost 2 bases, and 10 bases lay in between. The CDR3 has 13 residues. The CDR3 sequence is CASSTDGPYEQYV. CDR3 in DNA: TGTGCCAGCAGCACGGACGGTCCCTACGAGCAGTACGTC.